These 30 T cell receptor beta chains were sequenced from one sample in a study of OX40 agonist ivuxolimab in advanced cancers. The library was obtained by the immunoSEQ multiplex PCR assay. Imported from immuneACCESS, the table was reduced by TCRdb to in-frame sequences with V and J called. These copies leave out some clones; in studies compared against another copy, an unresolved V gene accounts for under half, and the cause of the remainder is not known. In this sample the table shows approximately 90,000 clones, 89% of which occur a single time. The leading ten clones occupy 0.33% of the sample. The sample was CD4+ or CD8+ T cells sorted from blood, taken in a trial of the OX40 agonist ivuxolimab. The receptors derive from an adult with an advanced solid tumor such as melanoma, head and neck, liver or kidney cancer.

This clone was detected a few times. The rearrangement links TRBV10-3 to TRBJ1-1; D is unclear. The CDR3 has 14 amino acids. Trimming took off 8 bases at V and 0 bases at J, with 13 bases between the two ends. The germline V gene has CDR1 ENHRY and CDR2 SYGVKD. The CDR3 DNA reads TGTGCCATCTCCGCTTCTTCAGTGAACACTGAAGCTTTCTTT. Protein sequence: CAISASSVNTEAFF.

CDR3 in DNA: TGTGCCAGCAGTTTATCGCATACCGGGGAGCTGTTTTTT. This encodes CASSLSHTGELFF. V usage is TRBV27 and J usage is TRBJ2-2; D gene unclear. The V gene lost 0 bases and the J gene lost 5 bases, with 4 bases spanning the gap. CDR1 and CDR2 from the germline V gene are MNHEY and SMNVEV (reference sequence). The CDR3 has 13 amino acids.

The chain joins TRBV10-3 to TRBJ2-3; 9 positions match TRBD2. This CDR3 contains 15 residues. Germline CDR1 is ENHRY and CDR2 is SYGVKD. After removal of 2 bases from V and 6 bases from J, the junction contained 6 bases not matched to a gene. The CDR3 nucleotides are TGTGCCATCAGTGAGGCTAGCGGGGTAGGGGATACGCAGTATTTT. It translates to CAISEASGVGDTQYF.

The rearrangement uses TRBV5-5 and TRBJ2-7; D call uncertain. Per germline, CDR1 SGHKS and CDR2 YYEKEE (reference sequence). This CDR3 is 11 amino acids long. With 3 bases removed from V and 2 bases from J, the gap between germline ends came to 3 bases. In DNA form, the CDR3 reads TGTGCCAGCAGCTGGACCTACGAGCAGTACTTC. The encoded protein is CASSWTYEQYF.

This clone was seen a single time. The V call is TRBV7-2, the J call TRBJ2-1; a possible D gene is TRBD1 (6 bases). Between the trimmed V and J ends, which lost 1 base and 3 bases, there was a span of 10 bases. The germline CDR1 and CDR2 sequences are SGHTA and FQGNSA. The CDR3 has 15 residues. CDR3 protein: CASSLDGTYYNEQFF. The CDR3 nucleotides read TGTGCCAGCAGCTTAGATGGGACATACTACAATGAGCAGTTCTTC. Full variable domain (missing parts from reference TRBV7-2 and TRBJ2-1): GAGVSQSPSNKVTEKGKDVELRCDPISGHTALYWYRQSLGQGLEFLIYFQGNSAPDKSGLPSDRFSAERTGGSVSTLTIQRTQQEDSAVYLCASSLDGTYYNEQFFGPGTRLTVL.

There are many counts of this clone. The chain uses TRBV29-1 and TRBJ1-1; D unresolved. Germline CDR1 is SQVTM and CDR2 is ANQGSEA. Trimming left V 7 bases short and J 3 bases short, with 15 bases between. CDR3 size: 13 residues. The CDR3 sequence: CSAATARDTEAFF. CDR3 coding DNA: TGCAGCGCCGCCACAGCCCGTGACACTGAAGCTTTCTTT.

The V gene is TRBV11-3, the J gene TRBJ2-1; D remains unclear. The CDR3 is 14 residues long. V dropped 0 bases and J dropped 5 bases, with 8 bases sitting between them. CDR1 is SGHNT, CDR2 YENEEA, per germline. CDR3 residues: CASSLDPGNNEQFF. CDR3 coding DNA: TGTGCCAGCAGCTTAGATCCAGGTAACAATGAGCAGTTCTTC.

This clone has only one observation. This rearrangement joins TRBV5-4 to TRBJ1-6; D possibly corresponds to TRBD1 (6 bases). V lost 2 bases, J lost 9 bases, and 21 bases lay in between. The CDR3 consists of 17 residues. Germline CDR1 and CDR2: SGHNT and YYREEE (reference sequence). The CDR3 loop reads CASSLGGPAVGGSPLHF. For the CDR3, the DNA is TGTGCCAGCAGCTTAGGGGGTCCGGCAGTTGGAGGTTCACCCCTCCACTTT.

The chain uses TRBV6-1 and TRBJ1-5; D unresolved. The germline CDR1 and CDR2 sequences are MNHNS and SASEGT. V shed 6 bases and J shed 11 bases, with 11 bases lying between them. The CDR3 is 11 amino acids. The CDR3 region has the DNA TGTGCCAGCAGATCAGGTGCTACCCAGCATTTT. Its translation: CASRSGATQHF.

This chain uses TRBV28 with TRBJ2-2; weak D call: TRBD1 (6 bases). Germline V gene lookup returns CDR1 MDHEN and CDR2 SYDVKM. The length of the CDR3 is 13 residues. V dropped 7 bases and J dropped 7 bases, with 13 bases sitting between them. The DNA for the CDR3 is TGTGCCAGCAATCGCTTCAGGGGCGGGGAGCTGTTTTTT. Its translation: CASNRFRGGELFF.

This chain joins TRBV27 and TRBJ2-2, with D perhaps being TRBD1 or TRBD2 (5 bases each). Trimming cost V 7 bases and J 9 bases, with 24 bases left between them. Germline CDR1 MNHEY, CDR2 SMNVEV (reference sequence). The CDR3 contains 16 residues. The CDR3 coding sequence is TGTGCCAGCACCCCATCGGGACCTGGTAGTAAATGGGAGCTGTTTTTT. Amino acids: CASTPSGPGSKWELFF.

The chain recombines TRBV7-2 with TRBJ2-7, with a tentative D call TRBD2 (5 bases). Germline V gene sequence: CDR1 SGHTA, CDR2 FQGNSA. The CDR3 consists of 16 residues. The germline V and J ends were trimmed by 2 bases and 2 bases, with 16 bases remaining between them. This chain's CDR3 is CASSLSQVSGAYEQYF. The CDR3 DNA is TGTGCCAGCAGCTTAAGTCAAGTAAGCGGAGCCTACGAGCAGTACTTC.

J is TRBJ1-3 and V is TRBV5-1, with TRBD1 matching over 12 bases. The CDR3 is 18 amino acids. V lost 2 bases to trimming and J lost 7 bases; unmatched junction nucleotides: 13. Germline assignment: CDR1 SGHRS and CDR2 YFSETQ. The CDR3 sequence: CASSFGTGGDFILNTIYF. CDR3 coding DNA: TGCGCCAGCAGCTTCGGGACAGGGGGCGACTTTATTTTGAACACCATATATTTT.

The rearrangement joins TRBV18 to TRBJ1-2; 10 bases agree with TRBD1. Germline-derived CDR1 and CDR2 are KGHSH and LQKENI. V dropped 4 bases and J dropped 1; count of bases not matched to a gene: 3. The CDR3 has 15 residues. The CDR3 region is CASSLGTGDNYGYTF. The CDR3 bases are TGTGCCAGCTCACTTGGGACAGGGGATAACTATGGCTACACCTTC.

The rearrangement joins TRBV19 to TRBJ1-5, with D tentatively TRBD1 (5 bases). The germline gives CDR1 LNHDA, CDR2 SQIVND (reference sequence). Trimming pared 8 bases from V and 4 bases from J, leaving 12 bases between. The CDR3 consists of 13 residues. In DNA form, the CDR3 reads TGTGCCAGTTCCGACAGTCGGAATCAGCCCCAGCATTTT. Amino acid sequence: CASSDSRNQPQHF.

The chain recombines TRBV11-2 with TRBJ2-2; no definite D call. Germline CDR1 SGHAT, CDR2 FQNNGV. The CDR3 is 13 residues long. V lost 3 bases and J 7 bases, leaving 9 bases between the germline ends. This CDR3 reads CASSFTEYGELFF. The CDR3 DNA sequence: TGTGCCAGCAGCTTCACAGAGTACGGGGAGCTGTTTTTT.

The rearrangement links TRBV5-1 to TRBJ1-6; D call uncertain. Trimming pared 0 bases from V and 7 bases from J, leaving 11 bases between. The CDR3 is made up of 15 amino acids. The V gene's germline CDR1 is SGHRS and CDR2 YFSETQ. The CDR3 loop is CASSLENPRNSPLHF. The DNA for the CDR3 is TGCGCCAGCAGCTTGGAGAATCCCCGAAATTCACCCCTCCACTTT.

The rearrangement joins TRBV5-1 to TRBJ1-2, with D maybe TRBD1 (6 bases). Between the trimmed V and J ends, which lost 2 bases and 7 bases, there was a span of 12 bases. Germline V lookup: CDR1 SGHRS, CDR2 YFSETQ. This CDR3 is 13 amino acids long. The CDR3 nucleotides are TGCGCCAGCAGCTTCAAGGGGGAAGTTGGCTACACCTTC. This sequence encodes CASSFKGEVGYTF.

The J gene is TRBJ2-1, the V gene TRBV30; D not resolved. Deletions cut 0 bases from V and 10 bases from J, with 13 bases between. The CDR3 has 13 residues. Germline-derived CDR1 and CDR2 are GTSNPN and SVGIG (reference sequence). CDR3 amino acids: CAWSVPPPREQFF. Here the CDR3 DNA reads TGTGCCTGGAGTGTACCCCCACCCCGCGAGCAGTTCTTC.

The V gene is TRBV27, the J gene TRBJ2-3, with D tentatively TRBD2 (6 bases). Trimming pared 3 bases from V and 2 bases from J, leaving 9 bases between. The CDR3 covers 14 residues. Germline V gene sequence: CDR1 MNHEY, CDR2 SMNVEV (reference sequence). The CDR3 spells CASSLRDPTDTQYF. CDR3 nucleotide sequence: TGTGCCAGCAGTTTGCGGGATCCCACAGATACGCAGTATTTT.

This clone has just one count. J is TRBJ1-5 and V is TRBV5-6, with D tentatively TRBD1 (5 bases). The V and J ends lost 4 bases and 0 bases respectively, with 17 bases between them. CDR1 SGHDT and CDR2 YYEEEE come from the germline V gene. The CDR3 is made up of 17 amino acids. The CDR3 loop reads CASSGRSGNYSNQPQHF. CDR3 in DNA: TGTGCCAGCAGCGGGCGCTCAGGGAATTATAGCAATCAGCCCCAGCATTTT. Drawing the rest from reference TRBV5-6 and TRBJ1-5, the complete variable domain is DAGVTQSPTHLIKTRGQQVTLRCSPKSGHDTVSWYQQALGQGPQFIFQYYEEEERQRGNFPDRFSGHQFPNYSSELNVNALLLGDSALYLCASSGRSGNYSNQPQHFGDGTRLSIL.

The table lists this clone with a count of one. CDR3: CASRSGRASYNEQFF. In DNA, the CDR3 is TGTGCCAGTCGTAGCGGGAGGGCTTCCTACAATGAGCAGTTCTTC. The chain employs TRBV19 and TRBJ2-1; 11 nucleotides match TRBD2. CDR1 is LNHDA and CDR2 is SQIVND in the germline V gene (reference sequence). The CDR3 is 15 residues long. The V gene end was trimmed by 8 bases and the J gene end by 1 base; junction bases not matched to a gene: 4.

This clone came up a few times. The chain carries TRBV7-9 and TRBJ1-5; D not certain. This CDR3 comprises 12 residues. Germline CDR1 SEHNR, CDR2 FQNEAQ (reference sequence). Trimming shortened V by 6 bases and J by 5 bases, and 8 bases separated the two germline ends. The CDR3 DNA is TGTGCCAGCAGGAGAGGTGATCAGCCCCAGCATTTT. Its translation: CASRRGDQPQHF.

The CDR3 region is CASSVVSQGGSYGYTF. The CDR3 bases are TGTGCCAGCAGCGTAGTATCACAGGGTGGCAGCTATGGCTACACCTTC. J is TRBJ1-2 and V is TRBV9; D perhaps matches TRBD1 (6 bases). The ends were cut back, 0 bases at V and 4 bases at J, with 16 bases in the middle. This CDR3 spans 16 amino acids. Germline CDR1 SGDLS, CDR2 YYNGEE.

The chain is built from TRBV4-3 and TRBJ1-4, with D possibly TRBD1 on 5 matching bases. Germline CDR1 and CDR2: LGHNA and YSLEER. V was clipped by 1 base and J by 8 bases, with 17 bases between them. The CDR3 has 16 residues. The CDR3 is CASSQGGDISREKLFF. In nucleotides, the CDR3 is TGCGCCAGCAGCCAAGGGGGGGATATTAGTCGAGAAAAACTGTTTTTT.

J is TRBJ2-4 and V is TRBV5-1, with D possibly TRBD2 on 6 matching bases. Germline values: CDR1 SGHRS, CDR2 YFSETQ. The CDR3 runs to 16 residues. V dropped 0 bases and J dropped 3 bases, with 13 bases sitting between them. The CDR3 DNA sequence: TGCGCCAGCAGCTTGGAGACGGGAGAGGGCAAAAACATTCAGTACTTC. Protein product: CASSLETGEGKNIQYF.

The chain has TRBV14 and TRBJ1-2; D unclear. The germline V gene encodes CDR1 SGHDN and CDR2 FVKESK. The CDR3 totals 16 residues. Between the trimmed V and J ends, which lost 3 bases and 1 base, there was a span of 15 bases. CDR3 nucleotides: TGTGCCAGCAGCCAGTCCGGCAATCCACTTAACTATGGCTACACCTTC. Translation: CASSQSGNPLNYGYTF. Variable domain in full (rest from reference TRBV14 and TRBJ1-2): EAGVTQFPSHSVIEKGQTVTLRCDPISGHDNLYWYRRVMGKEIKFLLHFVKESKQDESGMPNNRFLAERTGGTYSTLKVQPAELEDSGVYFCASSQSGNPLNYGYTFGSGTRLTVV.

The gene calls are TRBV14 and TRBJ1-2; 8 bases fit TRBD1. Germline CDR1 reads SGHDN; CDR2 reads FVKESK. Trimming cost V 2 bases and J 8 bases; bases outside gene matches: 4. The CDR3 totals 13 residues. DNA of the CDR3: TGTGCCAGCAGCCAATGGACAGGGAGCGGCTACACCTTC. This translates into CASSQWTGSGYTF.

The V gene is TRBV7-9, the J gene TRBJ1-1, with 7 bases fitting TRBD1. Germline CDR1 reads SEHNR; CDR2 reads FQNEAQ (reference sequence). The CDR3 length is 14 residues. Trimming took 5 bases from V and 2 from J; bases not matched to a gene: 5. This CDR3 is CASSLGQANTEAFF. CDR3 DNA: TGTGCCAGCAGCCTTGGACAGGCTAACACTGAAGCTTTCTTT.

The gene calls are TRBV5-5 and TRBJ2-7; D call uncertain. Per the germline V gene, CDR1 is SGHKS and CDR2 is YYEKEE (reference sequence). V lost 1 base and J lost 1, with 6 bases in between. This CDR3 region has 13 residues. The CDR3 here is CASSLSVSYEQYF. In DNA, the CDR3 is TGTGCCAGCAGCTTGTCCGTTTCCTACGAGCAGTACTTC.